This T cell receptor (beta chain) was obtained from a study of shared clonotypes between healthy human individuals. Overall study: The study enrolled a couple of women and three men aged 18 to 49. Regarding the study as a whole: Estimated richness values were generally larger in naive subsets than in memory subsets. Depth was large, yet rarefaction showed that sorted-subset sequencing was incomplete.

This CDR3 has 15 residues. V shed 3 bases and J shed 1 base, with 13 bases lying between them. Germline lookup yields CDR1 SGHDN and CDR2 FVKESK. From CD4+ cells came CD45RA+ naive and CD45RA-negative memory subsets. Of note for this clone: As yet, its antigen is unknown.

Assay: immunoSEQ multiplex PCR; the TCRdb copy retains only in-frame clones and omits some. The sample has some 1,100,000 clones; more than 75% are singletons. The chain recombines TRBV14 with TRBJ2-7; D possibly corresponds to TRBD2 (5 bases). The material sequenced was memory CD4+ T cells from PBMCs. Subset in this sample: CD45RA-negative fraction. The origin of this receptor is a man aged 18 to 30 in good health. Some clones in this sample may be carry-over from other donors' samples. CDR3 region: CASSQEELFSYEQYF. Written as DNA, the CDR3 is TGTGCCAGCAGCCAGGAGGAGCTCTTTTCCTACGAGCAGTACTTC.